The 5 T cell receptor beta chains given below trace back to one sample, sequenced in a study of T-cell reconstitution after alpha-beta-depleted transplantation in children. The TCRbeta library was prepared with unique molecular identifiers. TCRdb independently ran MiXCR on the PCR reads; one entry per CDR3 protein. The sample yields around 300,000 distinct CDR3 sequences, approximately 10% seen once. The source material was peripheral blood, sampled 180 days after TCRalphabeta/CD19-depleted stem cell transplant. These receptors came from a male patient under 10 years old who had a stem cell transplant for chronic granulomatous disease, so the T cells may come from the graft donor.

Many counts were recorded for this clonotype. The V gene is TRBV24-1, the J gene TRBJ1-5; 7 nucleotides agree with TRBD1. Trimming took 4 bases from V and 7 from J; bases not matched to a gene: 3. Germline loops: CDR1 KGHDR, CDR2 SFDVKD. This CDR3 has 13 amino acids. CDR3 sequence reads: CATSDRGGQPQHF. CDR3 nucleotide sequence: TGTGCCACCAGTGACAGGGGGGGACAGCCCCAGCATTTT.

This clonotype was seen ten or more times. The gene calls are TRBV5-1 and TRBJ2-2; D is uncertain. Trimming took off 0 bases at V and 0 bases at J, with 6 bases between the two ends. The CDR3 extends over 15 amino acids. Germline-derived CDR1 and CDR2 are SGHRS and YFSETQ. The CDR3 loop is CASSLVGSNTGELFF. The DNA of the CDR3 is TGCGCCAGCAGCTTGGTGGGCTCGAACACCGGGGAGCTGTTTTTT.

This clonotype was recorded many times. The chain links TRBV10-3 to TRBJ2-5, with D possibly being TRBD2 (5 bases). V was shortened by 8 bases and J by 5 bases, with 6 bases between the two germline ends. The CDR3 spans 10 residues. CDR1 ENHRY and CDR2 SYGVKD come from the germline V gene. In nucleotides, the CDR3 is TGTGCCATCGGCGGGGAGACCCAGTACTTC. Translated: CAIGGETQYF.

In this sample, this clonotype turned up many times. The genes are TRBV28 and TRBJ2-7, with unresolved D. The length of the CDR3 is 12 residues. Trimming left V 5 bases short and J 6 bases short, with 11 bases between. Germline-derived CDR1 and CDR2 are MDHEN and SYDVKM. The CDR3 bases are TGTGCCAGCAGTCTGCTCCGGCGCGAGCAGTACTTC. Protein product: CASSLLRREQYF.

At least ten counts were recorded for this clonotype. The rearrangement joins TRBV20-1 to TRBJ2-4; no clear D gene. This CDR3 contains 11 residues. Trimming took 5 bases from V and 10 from J, leaving 12 bases between them. Germline loops: CDR1 DFQATT, CDR2 SNEGSKA (reference sequence). Here the CDR3 DNA reads TGCAGTGCTTCACCTAATGTTATTCAGTACTTC. This sequence encodes CSASPNVIQYF.